The 14 T cell receptor beta chains given below trace back to one sample, sequenced in a study of molecular identifiers for immune sequencing clone quantification. TCRdb re-derived calls from the PCR reads in MiXCR, one entry per CDR3 protein. The sample yields 250,000 to 350,000 distinct CDR3 sequences, over 20% seen once. The sample taken for sequencing was naive CD8+ T cells from blood, with Jurkat cell RNA spiked in. Subset specified: FACS-sorted CD8+CD4-CCR7+CD45RA+ naive T cells. These receptors were taken from a human donor in good health. Some libraries in this study had Jurkat cell RNA spiked in.

This clonotype came up many times. This chain uses TRBV28 with TRBJ2-7; D is ambiguous. The CDR3 runs 15 residues. The V end lost 4 bases, the J end lost 3 bases, and 16 bases lay between the germline ends. Per the germline V gene, CDR1 is MDHEN and CDR2 is SYDVKM. The CDR3 DNA reads as TGTGCCAGCAGTTCGACACCAACCAACCTCTACGAGCAGTACTTC. Its protein product is CASSSTPTNLYEQYF.

On this clonotype itself: This could be a read error, since a much larger clone is one nucleotide away. The V and J genes are TRBV27 and TRBJ2-7; D unresolved. Germline lookup yields CDR1 MNHEY and CDR2 SMNVEV (reference sequence). The CDR3 sequence is 13 residues long. CDR3 coding DNA: TGTGCCAGCGGATTAGGACCAGTCTACGGGCAGTACTTC. It encodes CASGLGPVYGQYF.

The chain has TRBV18 and TRBJ2-6, with D possibly matching TRBD1 (5 bases). The CDR3 runs 18 residues. Per the germline V gene, CDR1 is KGHSH and CDR2 is LQKENI. Trimming stripped 3 bases from V and 0 bases from J, with 15 bases between. This chain's CDR3 is CASSPVQDTSSGANVLTF. CDR3 sequence (DNA): TGTGCCAGCTCACCGGTCCAGGACACAAGCTCTGGGGCCAACGTCCTGACTTTC.

This clonotype has a count of ten or more. The chain employs TRBV4-3 and TRBJ2-7; TRBD1 matches 10 bases. V shed 0 bases, J shed 7 bases, and the junction held 9 bases outside the gene matches. The germline V gene has CDR1 LGHNA and CDR2 YSLEER. The length of the CDR3 is 16 residues. The CDR3 loop is CASSQDTRQGAGEQYF. CDR3 bases: TGCGCCAGCAGCCAAGATACGCGACAGGGGGCGGGAGAGCAGTACTTC.

Worth noting for this clonotype: This may stem from a read error, because a much larger clone lies one nucleotide away. The V and J genes are TRBV30 and TRBJ2-7, with 8 positions matching TRBD1. Germline V gene lookup returns CDR1 GTSNPN and CDR2 SVGIG (reference sequence). CDR3 length: 12 amino acids. DNA for the CDR3: TGTGCCTGGAGTGAACAGGGGGTAGAGCGGTACTTC. Translation: CAWSEQGVERYF.

The rearrangement uses TRBV2 and TRBJ1-6; D ambiguous. V lost 2 bases, J lost 7 bases, and 12 bases lay in between. Germline CDR1 SNHLY, CDR2 FYNNEI. The CDR3 covers 15 residues. CDR3 bases: TGTGCCAGCAGTGAAATAACGGGAATCAATTCACCCCTCCACTTT. Protein: CASSEITGINSPLHF.

In this sample, this clonotype turned up many times. CDR3 in amino acids: CASSYRKQETQYF. DNA for the CDR3: TGTGCCAGCAGTTATAGAAAACAAGAGACCCAGTACTTC. The rearrangement joins TRBV12-3 or TRBV12-4 to TRBJ2-5; unclear D gene. The V gene lost 4 bases and the J gene lost 2 bases, with 8 bases spanning the gap. The CDR3 extends over 13 amino acids.

V gene TRBV13 combines with J gene TRBJ2-7, with TRBD1 as a possible D gene (5 bases). The V gene's germline CDR1 is PRHDT and CDR2 FYEKMQ (reference sequence). The CDR3 runs 14 residues. Trimming stripped 0 bases from V and 3 bases from J, with 9 bases between. As DNA, the CDR3 is TGTGCCAGCAGCTTAGGCCAAGGGGACTACGAGCAGTACTTC. It codes for CASSLGQGDYEQYF.

Points on this clonotype: At one end the junction does not follow the germline gene, possibly because of a read error. The chain couples TRBV7-6 to TRBJ2-3; a weak D match, TRBD2 (5 bases). Germline V gene lookup returns CDR1 SGHVS and CDR2 FNYEAQ. The CDR3 consists of 14 residues. CDR3 region: CASSATGLRDTKYF. CDR3 in DNA: TGTGCCAGCAGCGCGACGGGCCTTCGGGATACGAAGTATTTT.

As to this clonotype: This may stem from a read error, because a much larger clone lies one nucleotide away. This chain uses TRBV4-3 with TRBJ2-7; no firm D call. The CDR3 runs 14 residues. In germline, CDR1 is LGHNA, CDR2 YSLEER. V was shortened by 1 base and J by 3 bases, with 10 bases between the two germline ends. In DNA, the CDR3 is TGCGCCAGCAGCCAAGGTATGAGTGGCTACGAGCAGTACTTC. Amino acids: CASSQGMSGYEQYF.

The chain employs TRBV3-1 and TRBJ1-1; possible D gene TRBD1, 5 bases. Trimming took off 4 bases at V and 7 bases at J, with 13 bases between the two ends. This CDR3 is 13 amino acids long. The germline V gene has CDR1 LGHDT and CDR2 YNNKEL (reference sequence). The CDR3 sequence is CASSPPWGSEAFF. CDR3 DNA: TGTGCCAGCAGCCCACCTTGGGGGAGTGAAGCTTTCTTT.

In the case of this clonotype: A much more abundant neighbour one base away suggests this may be a read error. This CDR3 reads CASSSMGGSPYEQYF. The CDR3 nucleotides read TGTGCCAGCAGCTCCATGGGGGGGAGCCCCTACGAGCAGTACTTC. The rearrangement uses TRBV7-9 and TRBJ2-7; 7 bases are shared with TRBD2. V lost 4 bases to trimming and J lost 2 bases; unmatched junction nucleotides: 8. Germline lookup yields CDR1 SEHNR and CDR2 FQNEAQ (reference sequence). The CDR3 is 15 residues long.

In its sample, this clonotype was seen many times. The chain has TRBV7-9 and TRBJ1-5; perhaps TRBD1 as D (5 bases). V gave up 1 base and J gave up 2 bases, with 9 bases separating them. Germline V gene lookup returns CDR1 SEHNR and CDR2 FQNEAQ (reference sequence). This CDR3 spans 15 amino acids. The DNA for the CDR3 is TGTGCCAGCAGCTTAGTCGGGGGTGGCAATCAGCCCCAGCATTTT. Translated, it gives CASSLVGGGNQPQHF.

A word on this clonotype: A read error is possible here, since a much larger clone lies one base away. The J gene is TRBJ2-4, the V gene TRBV3-1; TRBD2 aligns across 7 bases. The CDR3 is made up of 16 amino acids. Germline V lookup: CDR1 LGHDT, CDR2 YNNKEL (reference sequence). CDR3 in amino acids: CTSSQDEGAGVGIQYF. CDR3 bases: TGTACCAGCAGCCAAGATGAGGGTGCGGGGGTCGGCATTCAGTACTTC.